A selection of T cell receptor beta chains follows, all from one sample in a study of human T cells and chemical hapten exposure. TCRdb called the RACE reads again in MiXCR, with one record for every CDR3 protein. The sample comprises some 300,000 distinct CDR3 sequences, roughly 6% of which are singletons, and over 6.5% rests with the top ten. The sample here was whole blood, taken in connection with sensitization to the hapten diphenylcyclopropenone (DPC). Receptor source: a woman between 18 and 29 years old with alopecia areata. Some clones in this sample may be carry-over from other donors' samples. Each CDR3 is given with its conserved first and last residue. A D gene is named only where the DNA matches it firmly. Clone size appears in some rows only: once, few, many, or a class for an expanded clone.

CDR3 protein: CAASRASGGAGGELFF
CDR3 DNA: TGTGCCGCTAGCCGGGCTAGCGGGGGGGCCGGCGGGGAGCTGTTTTTT
D gene: TRBD2
J gene: TRBJ2-2
clone size: few
V gene: TRBV7-9

CDR3 protein: CSARVAGITYEQYF
CDR3 DNA: TGCAGTGCTAGAGTGGCGGGGATTACCTACGAGCAGTACTTC
D gene: .
J gene: TRBJ2-7
clone size: few
V gene: TRBV20-1

CDR3 protein: CATSTGRSYNEQFF
CDR3 DNA: TGTGCCACCAGTACAGGACGGTCCTACAATGAGCAGTTCTTC
D gene: .
J gene: TRBJ2-1
clone size: few
V gene: TRBV24-1

CDR3 protein: CALGGRVNYGYTF
CDR3 DNA: TGTGCCCTGGGAGGCAGGGTTAACTATGGCTACACCTTC
D gene: .
J gene: TRBJ1-2
clone size: .
V gene: TRBV28

CDR3 protein: CASSSRGQKYGYTF
CDR3 DNA: TGTGCCAGCAGCAGCCGTGGACAGAAGTATGGCTACACCTTC
D gene: .
J gene: TRBJ1-2
clone size: many
V gene: TRBV12-3/TRBV12-4

CDR3 protein: CASSVDLAGGDEQYF
CDR3 DNA: TGTGCCAGCAGCGTAGATTTAGCAGGGGGTGACGAGCAGTACTTC
D gene: TRBD1
J gene: TRBJ2-7
clone size: .
V gene: TRBV9

CDR3 protein: CASSTGTGREQYF
CDR3 DNA: TGTGCCAGCAGCACTGGGACAGGGCGTGAGCAGTACTTC
D gene: TRBD1
J gene: TRBJ2-7
clone size: few
V gene: TRBV7-2

CDR3 protein: CASSPAGGINNEQFF
CDR3 DNA: TGTGCCAGCAGTCCCGCGGGGGGGATAAACAATGAGCAGTTCTTC
D gene: TRBD2
J gene: TRBJ2-1
clone size: many
V gene: TRBV4-2

CDR3 protein: CASSYSRQRMNTEAFF
CDR3 DNA: TGTGCCAGCAGTTACTCTAGACAGCGCATGAACACTGAAGCTTTCTTT
D gene: .
J gene: TRBJ1-1
clone size: many
V gene: TRBV6-5

CDR3 protein: CASTRSRQGARGYTF
CDR3 DNA: TGTGCCAGCACTAGATCCAGACAGGGGGCGAGAGGCTACACCTTC
D gene: TRBD1
J gene: TRBJ1-2
clone size: .
V gene: TRBV6-5

CDR3 protein: CASSQGTLAAAIRYF
CDR3 DNA: TGCGCCAGCAGCCAAGGAACACTAGCGGCGGCTATCCGGTATTTT
D gene: TRBD2
J gene: TRBJ2-3
clone size: few
V gene: TRBV4-3

CDR3 protein: CSVEELTSQETQYF
CDR3 DNA: TGCAGCGTTGAAGAGCTGACGTCACAAGAGACCCAGTACTTC
D gene: .
J gene: TRBJ2-5
clone size: many
V gene: TRBV29-1

CDR3 protein: CASSLQAGGLETQYF
CDR3 DNA: TGTGCCAGCAGCTTGCAAGCGGGGGGGCTGGAGACCCAGTACTTC
D gene: TRBD2
J gene: TRBJ2-5
clone size: .
V gene: TRBV7-3